This T cell receptor (beta chain) was captured by sequencing in a study of blood T cell repertoires in COVID-19. Libraries were prepared by immunoSEQ multiplex PCR; TCRdb keeps only in-frame clonotypes and omits some of them. The table shows about 210,000 clones, with approximately 90% occurring only once. With V trimmed by 3 bases and J by 7 bases, 14 bases remained unmatched. Germline lookup yields CDR1 LNHDA and CDR2 SQIVND (reference sequence). This CDR3 region has 17 residues. The receptor's source is a man aged 18-30 years with acute COVID-19. The material sequenced was PBMCs or T cells enriched from blood (not recorded which). This sequence joins TRBV19 and TRBJ1-2, with 10 positions matching TRBD1. The chain's CDR3 is CASSMSSLGTGVSGYTF. Written as DNA, the CDR3 is TGTGCCAGTAGTATGTCTTCGTTGGGGACAGGGGTGTCTGGCTACACCTTC. The full variable domain, with the rest looked up from reference TRBV19 and TRBJ1-2, is DGGITQSPKYLFRKEGQNVTLSCEQNLNHDAMYWYRQDPGQGLRLIYYSQIVNDFQKGDIAEGYSVSREKKESFPLTVTSAQKNPTAFYLCASSMSSLGTGVSGYTFGSGTRLTVV.